What follows is one T cell receptor (beta chain) and its context. The data are from a study of blood T cell repertoires in COVID-19. About the research overall: T cells, B-cell-depleted T cells, or PBMCs supplied cDNA or gDNA.

In the original workflow: Amplification of reference gene primers was used by the study to estimate nucleated cell counts. The table came from immunoSEQ multiplex PCR; TCRdb's copy has only in-frame clones and leaves some out. From that table come the V and J calls and clone size; the DNA was used to work out D and trimming. The table has a few hundred thousand clones, 70% to 90% seen once; the top ten hold around 2.1%. Germline loops: CDR1 LGHDT, CDR2 YNNKEL (reference sequence). The CDR3 consists of 17 residues. V was clipped by 0 bases and J by 1 base; unmatched bases: 8. What was sequenced was PBMCs or T cells enriched from blood (not recorded which). The sequence was obtained from a man under 40 who had recovered from COVID-19. The chain couples TRBV3-1 (or the pseudogene TRBV3-2) to TRBJ2-5, with TRBD1 matching over 7 bases. The CDR3 loop is CASSQEGQVMSQETQYF. In nucleotides, the CDR3 is TGTGCCAGCAGCCAAGAAGGACAGGTTATGTCCCAAGAGACCCAGTACTTC.